This record concerns one TCR beta chain sequence. Its antigen is currently unknown. The data belong to a study of chemoradiotherapy in HPV16-positive cancers. Findings of the study overall: Non-HPV-specific T cells did not expand in tumors during treatment, whereas candidate HPV-specific clones and E7-related motifs did.

Samples were taken several times over chemoradiotherapy. Germline loops: CDR1 SGHNT, CDR2 YYREEE (reference sequence). The V and J ends lost 4 bases and 2 bases respectively, with 19 bases between them. The CDR3 spans 17 residues. Data came from immunoSEQ multiplex PCR; TCRdb stores just in-frame clones and leaves some out. The table shows 20,000 or so clones, with around 90% occurring only once. The sequencing here drew on blood, taken from a patient who underwent chemoradiotherapy. This chain connects TRBV5-4 to TRBJ2-1, with D uncertain. The receptor comes from a human donor with HPV-associated anogenital cancer. The DNA for the CDR3 is TGTGCCAGCAGCAGTACGTTTAGTGCAGGACCCTACAATGAGCAGTTCTTC. Translated: CASSSTFSAGPYNEQFF. The whole variable domain, remainder taken from reference TRBV5-4 and TRBJ2-1, is ETGVTQSPTHLIKTRGQQVTLRCSSQSGHNTVSWYQQALGQGPQFIFQYYREEENGRGNFPPRFSGLQFPNYSSELNVNALELDDSALYLCASSSTFSAGPYNEQFFGPGTRLTVL.